Listed below are T cell receptor beta chains from one sample, sequenced in a study of cytomegalovirus exposure and HLA in healthy donors. Sequencing was performed with immunoSEQ multiplex PCR; in TCRdb, only in-frame clones are kept and a portion is missing. There are some 150,000 clones in the sample, with under 2.5% held by the top ten. Source material: PBMCs. The origin of the receptors is a woman aged 18-35 years in good health and CMV-seronegative. Each CDR3 is given with its conserved first and last residue. The D gene is left open where the match is weak.

cdr3_nt,cdr3_aa,v_call,d_call,j_call
TGTGCCAGCAGGCCGGGACAGGGAGGCACGCAGCCCCAGCATTTT,CASRPGQGGTQPQHF,TRBV27,TRBD1,TRBJ1-5
TGCGCCAGCAGCCAAACACAGCTTCTTAATTCACCCCTCCACTTT,CASSQTQLLNSPLHF,TRBV4-3,NA,TRBJ1-6
TGCGCCAGCAGCCAAGATATCTCAGGGGGGCTGAACACTGAAGCTTTCTTT,CASSQDISGGLNTEAFF,TRBV4-1,TRBD1,TRBJ1-1
TGTGCCAGTAGTATAGAACTACTAGCTTCCAGCATGTTCTTC,CASSIELLASSMFF,TRBV19,NA,TRBJ2-1
TGTGCCAGCAGCGTTTTCAGGGACGGGGGCACTGAAGCTTTCTTT,CASSVFRDGGTEAFF,TRBV7-6,NA,TRBJ1-1
TGTGCCAGCAGTTACTCCCATAACTATGGCTACACCTTC,CASSYSHNYGYTF,TRBV6-5,NA,TRBJ1-2
TGTGCCAGCAGCTTGATCGGGACACTCTGGGGGCAGACTGATGAAAAACTGTTTTTT,CASSLIGTLWGQTDEKLFF,TRBV5-6,NA,TRBJ1-4
TGTGCCAGCAGCGTTGGGGTGACAGGGGCGGGAAACACCATATATTTT,CASSVGVTGAGNTIYF,TRBV9,TRBD1,TRBJ1-3
TGTGCCAGCAGCTTAAGGGACAGGACCACTGGCACTGAAGCTTTCTTT,CASSLRDRTTGTEAFF,TRBV7-6,TRBD1,TRBJ1-1
TGTGCCAGCAGCTGGGACAGGGGGGGCACCGGGGAGCTGTTTTTT,CASSWDRGGTGELFF,TRBV5-4,TRBD1,TRBJ2-2
TGCGCCAGCAGCCCGGGTTGGGGCACAGGGAATGGCTACACCTTC,CASSPGWGTGNGYTF,TRBV5-1,NA,TRBJ1-2
TGTGCCAGCAGCTTAGGGAGGGTTGGGTCGACTGAAGCTTTCTTT,CASSLGRVGSTEAFF,TRBV7-6,NA,TRBJ1-1
TGTGCCAGCAGCCAGAGGGCTTACAATGAGCAGTTCTTC,CASSQRAYNEQFF,TRBV14,NA,TRBJ2-1
TGTGCCAACAGTAGAGGGCTGACAGATACGCAGTATTTT,CANSRGLTDTQYF,TRBV2,NA,TRBJ2-3
TGTGCCAGCAGCTTCAGGGCTTACGAGCAGTACTTC,CASSFRAYEQYF,TRBV5-5,NA,TRBJ2-7
TGTGCCAGCAGCTTGGGGTCAGGGGGCCCCAACGTCCTGACTTTC,CASSLGSGGPNVLTF,TRBV5-4,TRBD1,TRBJ2-6
TGTGCCAGCAGCTTACCGTTTGAGCGGGGGGGATACAATGAGCAGTTCTTC,CASSLPFERGGYNEQFF,TRBV7-8,TRBD2,TRBJ2-1
TGTGCCAGCAGGGGGGACAGTCCTAATGAAAAACTGTTTTTT,CASRGDSPNEKLFF,TRBV2,TRBD1,TRBJ1-4
TGTGCCAGCAGCCAAGTGAGGAAAAATTCACCCCTCCACTTT,CASSQVRKNSPLHF,TRBV14,NA,TRBJ1-6
TGTGCCAGCAGCTCTTCCTCCTGGGACAGGGGAACAGATACGCAGTATTTT,CASSSSSWDRGTDTQYF,TRBV11-3,TRBD1,TRBJ2-3
TGCGCCAGCAGCCAAGGGGGGCTGGACACTGAAGCTTTCTTT,CASSQGGLDTEAFF,TRBV4-1,NA,TRBJ1-1
TGTGCCAGTAGTATAGACCTCCTACAGGGGCGCACTGAAGCTTTCTTT,CASSIDLLQGRTEAFF,TRBV19,TRBD1,TRBJ1-1
TGTGCCAGCAGTGACAGGGTCACCGGGGAGCTGTTTTTT,CASSDRVTGELFF,TRBV6-5,TRBD1,TRBJ2-2
TGTGCCAGCTCATCAGACAGGGCGGCCACCTACGAGCAGTACTTC,CASSSDRAATYEQYF,TRBV18,TRBD1,TRBJ2-7